This T cell receptor (beta chain) derives from a study of blood T cell repertoires in COVID-19 (dated by TCRdb to 2018 to 2020). With regard to the full study: Samples from collaborators originated in the United States, Italy and Spain and spanned both the acute and convalescent phases of COVID-19. The material from the prospective study consisted of cDNA or gDNA derived from T cells, B-cell-depleted T cells, or PBMCs. The dataset comprised deeply sampled blood TCRbeta repertoires from subjects exposed to, actively infected with, or recovered from COVID-19. The repertoires were released in a freely available public database intended as a resource for research on the immune response to SARS-CoV-2. The samples were drawn from two sources: the first 160 participants of the ongoing ImmuneRACE study, and 1,000 to 1,500 subjects contributed by 6 global collaborators. A de-identified subject ID, COVID-19 status, age in years and sex were almost always included in the sample metadata. Where HLA class I and class II types were available, the types were taken from metadata supplied by the sample provider, not from assay-based typing.

Enrolling through a virtual design, the prospective study's participants ranged in age from roughly 18 to 95 years and lived across approximately 25 United States geographic areas. To assign participants to cohorts, the prospective study relied on clinical history that participants themselves reported in a screening survey and a study questionnaire. Recovered participants in ImmuneRACE Cohort 3 were defined as having two consecutive negative NP/OP PCR tests, clearance from a healthcare professional, or resolution of symptoms. Each participant in the prospective study had whole blood, serum and a nasopharyngeal or oropharyngeal swab collected by mobile phlebotomists. Participants in the prospective study had the option to provide additional blood draws and questionnaires over an approximately two-month period. Prospective study blood samples were shipped either frozen or at room temperature before DNA extraction.

Of note for this clone: The antigen it binds to is not known. Per-base quality was not reported, and no clone a single base away is much larger than it.

TCRbeta CDR3 regions were amplified from genomic DNA by means of the immunoSEQ Assay, a bias-controlled multiplex PCR. From the authors' description of their analysis: The number of nucleated cells in each sample was estimated by amplification of reference gene primers within the assay. Sequence reads were collapsed and filtered to measure the absolute abundance of every unique TCRbeta CDR3 rearrangement. For each sample, productive Simpson clonality was calculated by taking the square root of Simpson's diversity index across productive rearrangements. TCRdb retrieved this table from immuneACCESS and kept in-frame rearrangements only. Not all clones are present; in checked studies, unresolved V genes account for under half, and no reason is known for the remainder. D and trimming come from the DNA, and the V and J calls and clone size come from that table. The sample yields about 410,000 clones; just under 90% were counted once. The ten largest clonotypes hold 1.7% of the sample.

Summary of the overall study and its limitations: The quantity of clinical and demographic metadata differed by source and by participant and was supplied without curation.

This clonotype was obtained from a young woman who had recovered from COVID-19. Source material: PBMCs or T cells enriched from blood (not recorded which).

The DNA sequence reads TGTGCCATCAGTTTCCTAGCGGGAGAAGACGAGCAGTACTTC. Protein translation: CAISFLAGEDEQYF. The receptor chain draws on TRBV10-3 and TRBJ2-7; 10 middle bases align to TRBD2. The germline V gene encodes CDR1 ENHRY and CDR2 SYGVKD. The CDR3 covers 14 residues, taking in both the cysteine and the phenylalanine. The read is trimmed to its CDR3 DNA, 42 bases read in frame from base 1. V ends up 5 bases short and J 5 bases short, with an unmatched junction base count of 6.